This T cell receptor (beta chain) was sequenced for a study of regulatory T cells in long-lasting Graves disease. Whole-study context: Antithyroid drugs had been taken under 3 months by newly diagnosed Graves' patients. Regarding the study as a whole: Persistent disease showed a preference for TRBV28, TRBJ1-2 and TRBJ2-5.

This clonotype was counted at least ten times. Its antigen remains unknown. Noted time point: newly diagnosed GD, antithyroid drugs for less than 3 months. Researchers made the TCR library from RNA that was extracted from PBMCs. As a group, patients came from one endocrinology department in Xi'an, China. The germline gives CDR1 ENHRY, CDR2 SYGVKD. This CDR3 has 14 residues. With 3 bases removed from V and 8 bases from J, the gap between germline ends came to 14 bases. Both iRepertoire HTBI primers and Arm-PCR of CDR3 regions were used to build the TCR beta libraries. TCRdb passed the multiplex PCR reads through MiXCR, listing each CDR3 protein once. The sample has hundreds of thousands of distinct CDR3 sequences, 16% seen once. The sample was also linked to a second study, of T cells in Graves' hyperthyroidism and ophthalmopathy. As that study records: HTBI primers were used for first-round RT-PCR of the TCR CDR3.

The sequencing here drew on peripheral blood mononuclear cells (PBMCs), taken at new diagnosis, from a patient treated with antithyroid drugs. The TCR comes from a man aged 35-49 years with Graves disease. The chain uses TRBV10-3 and TRBJ1-5, with a possible D match to TRBD1 (6 bases). CDR3 nucleotides: TGTGCCATCAGTGAACAGGGACAAATTGAGCCCCAGCATTTT. It specifies CAISEQGQIEPQHF.